This T cell receptor beta chain is from a study of technical replicates of blood from four donors. This clone occurred once. The data were produced by immunoSEQ multiplex PCR, yet TCRdb's version contains in-frame clones alone and is incomplete. This sample has some 81,000 clones, with over 75% found just once. The sequencing sample was made of T cells isolated from PBMCs. The clonotype comes from a human donor in good health.

CDR3 sequence: CAWIAQGYNSPLHF. DNA of the CDR3: TGTGCCTGGATAGCCCAGGGTTATAATTCACCCCTCCACTTT. This chain uses TRBV30 with TRBJ1-6; TRBD1 might be the D (5 bases). The CDR3 totals 14 residues. Germline V gene sequence: CDR1 GTSNPN, CDR2 SVGIG (reference sequence). Trimming cost V 4 bases and J 4 bases, with 11 bases left between them.